Reported below is one T cell receptor beta chain. As yet, its antigen is unknown. The source of the sample is a study of vaccination effects on CD4 cells after COVID-19. Clones were read by immunoSEQ multiplex PCR, and TCRdb kept only the in-frame ones, dropping some. The sample holds more than 65,000 clones; 70% to 90% are singletons and the top ten take approximately 1.3%. Sequencing was preceded by expansion of antigen-specific CD4+ T cells with viral peptide pools in the ViraFEST assay. Upon completion of about ten days in culture, CD4+ T cells were isolated. Vaccine administered to participants consisted of two doses of either BNT162b2 or mRNA-1273. Germline CDR1 LGHDT, CDR2 YNNKEL (reference sequence). The CDR3 sequence is 17 residues long. Deletions cut 0 bases from V and 6 bases from J, with 18 bases between.

The sequenced sample was CD4+ T cells from PBMCs cultured with HCoV-229E spike peptides, obtained after COVID-19 vaccination. This chain joins TRBV3-1 (or the pseudogene TRBV3-2) and TRBJ2-1, with D tentatively TRBD1 or TRBD2 (5 bases each). This clonotype was obtained from a human donor who received a COVID-19 vaccine. CDR3 sequence: CASSQEKTRGGFNEQFF. CDR3 in DNA: TGTGCCAGCAGCCAAGAGAAAACTAGGGGTGGGTTCAATGAGCAGTTCTTC.